Listed below are T cell receptor beta chains from one sample, sequenced in a study of beta chain features in type 1 diabetes. Here immunoSEQ multiplex PCR was the method, and the copy in TCRdb shows in-frame clones only, minus some. The profile shows around 280,000 clones, roughly 15% of them singletons. Sequencing used naive CD4+ T cells from blood. The source is a man between 18 and 35 years old with type 1 diabetes. CDR3s include the opening cysteine and the closing phenylalanine or tryptophan. The D gene is left open where the match is weak. Clone sizes are given selectively: once, few, many, or a class where the clone is expanded.

clone size,J gene,V gene,D gene,CDR3 protein,CDR3 DNA
few,TRBJ2-7,TRBV5-1,NA,CASTPAAHYEQYF,TGCGCCAGCACCCCCGCGGCGCACTACGAGCAGTACTTC
NA,TRBJ1-1,TRBV5-4,NA,CASSFSKNTEAFF,TGTGCCAGCAGCTTCTCTAAAAACACTGAAGCTTTCTTT
NA,TRBJ1-1,TRBV11-2,NA,CASSWRVEDTEAFF,TGTGCCAGCAGCTGGAGGGTAGAAGACACTGAAGCTTTCTTT
NA,TRBJ2-2,TRBV11-2,NA,CASSSTGLSNTGELFF,TGTGCCAGCAGCTCCACGGGACTGTCGAACACCGGGGAGCTGTTTTTT
NA,TRBJ1-2,TRBV29-1,TRBD1,CSATRDPTGTGRGGYTF,TGCAGCGCAACCCGAGACCCTACCGGGACAGGGAGAGGAGGCTACACCTTC
NA,TRBJ1-2,TRBV4-3,NA,CASRPSSGFGGYTF,TGCGCCAGCAGACCAAGCTCGGGATTTGGCGGCTACACCTTC
few,TRBJ2-7,TRBV5-1,TRBD2,CASSFGLAGYSYEQYF,TGCGCCAGCAGCTTCGGACTAGCGGGATACTCCTACGAGCAGTACTTC
few,TRBJ2-5,TRBV5-7,NA,CASSSRGETQYF,TGTGCCAGCAGCTCACGAGGGGAGACCCAGTACTTC
few,TRBJ2-1,TRBV10-3,TRBD1,CAISARTGGIYNEQFF,TGTGCCATCAGTGCCCGGACAGGGGGCATCTACAATGAGCAGTTCTTC
few,TRBJ2-1,TRBV5-4,TRBD1,CASSLIAGGWSYNEQFF,TGTGCCAGCAGCTTGATTGCAGGGGGCTGGTCCTACAATGAGCAGTTCTTC
NA,TRBJ2-7,TRBV18,TRBD1,CASSPRTGVTYEQYF,TGTGCCAGCTCACCAAGGACAGGGGTTACTTACGAGCAGTACTTC
few,TRBJ1-1,TRBV11-2,TRBD1,CASRGGTGSTEAFF,TGTGCCAGCAGGGGGGGGACAGGTTCGACTGAAGCTTTCTTT
few,TRBJ2-7,TRBV30,NA,CAWSPQMSGYEQYF,TGTGCCTGGAGTCCTCAAATGAGTGGTTACGAGCAGTACTTC
NA,TRBJ1-1,TRBV5-1,NA,CASSRVGGASTEAFF,TGCGCCAGCAGCCGGGTCGGCGGGGCGAGCACTGAAGCTTTCTTT
NA,TRBJ2-5,TRBV27,TRBD2,CASSILAGGAQETQYF,TGTGCCAGCAGTATACTAGCGGGGGGAGCTCAAGAGACCCAGTACTTC
NA,TRBJ2-7,TRBV28,NA,CASSSATRDSYEQYF,TGTGCCAGCAGTTCGGCGACCCGGGACTCCTACGAGCAGTACTTC
NA,TRBJ2-7,TRBV9,TRBD1,CASSVQTGGSYEQYF,TGTGCCAGCAGCGTGCAGACAGGGGGAAGCTACGAGCAGTACTTC
NA,TRBJ1-2,TRBV18,TRBD1,CASSPGQVDYGYTF,TGTGCCAGCTCACCCGGACAGGTCGACTATGGCTACACCTTC
NA,TRBJ1-5,TRBV6-1,NA,CASSLSDQPQHF,TGTGCCAGCAGCCTGTCCGATCAGCCCCAGCATTTT
few,TRBJ2-7,TRBV20-1,NA,CSARSGYEQYF,TGCAGTGCTAGAAGCGGTTACGAGCAGTACTTC
NA,TRBJ2-4,TRBV6-1,NA,CASSDRTAAKNIQYF,TGTGCCAGCAGTGACAGGACAGCCGCCAAAAACATTCAGTACTTC
few,TRBJ1-2,TRBV7-2,NA,CASSLGQGDYGYTF,TGTGCCAGCAGCTTAGGGCAGGGCGACTATGGCTACACCTTC
few,TRBJ2-5,TRBV29-1,NA,CGHDSMGAETQYF,TGCGGCCATGATAGTATGGGGGCGGAGACCCAGTACTTC
NA,TRBJ2-5,TRBV23-1,TRBD1,CATSTGKGAGETQYF,TGCGCCACTTCAACGGGGAAGGGGGCAGGGGAGACCCAGTACTTC
few,TRBJ1-1,TRBV5-4,NA,CASSFESQSEAFF,TGTGCCAGCAGCTTTGAATCGCAGTCCGAAGCTTTCTTT
NA,TRBJ2-3,TRBV28,TRBD1,CASRLTGADTQYF,TGTGCCAGCAGGCTGACAGGGGCAGATACGCAGTATTTT
few,TRBJ2-5,TRBV5-4,TRBD2,CASSLGLAGVETQYF,TGTGCCAGCAGCTTGGGGCTAGCGGGAGTAGAGACCCAGTACTTC
NA,TRBJ2-5,TRBV5-4,TRBD1,CASSAGGAGETQYF,TGTGCCAGCAGCGCAGGGGGCGCGGGGGAGACCCAGTACTTC
few,TRBJ1-1,TRBV28,NA,CATQGADIMNTEAFF,TGTGCCACCCAAGGGGCTGATATCATGAACACTGAAGCTTTCTTT
few,TRBJ2-7,TRBV5-1,NA,CASSLVRSYEQYF,TGCGCCAGCAGCTTGGTCCGGTCCTACGAGCAGTACTTC
few,TRBJ2-1,TRBV19,TRBD2,CASSRLAGVEQFF,TGTGCCAGTAGTCGGCTAGCGGGAGTTGAGCAGTTCTTC
NA,TRBJ2-1,TRBV5-1,NA,CASSFGGAQGNEQFF,TGCGCCAGCAGCTTTGGAGGGGCCCAAGGTAATGAGCAGTTCTTC
few,TRBJ1-1,TRBV2,TRBD1,CASSVGTGDTEAFF,TGTGCCAGCAGTGTAGGGACAGGGGACACTGAAGCTTTCTTT
few,TRBJ2-1,TRBV20-1,NA,CSARRMNEQFF,TGCAGTGCTAGGCGGATGAATGAGCAGTTCTTC
few,TRBJ2-6,TRBV10-3,TRBD1,CAISDRQGAGANVLTF,TGTGCCATCAGTGACCGGCAGGGGGCTGGGGCCAACGTCCTGACTTTC
NA,TRBJ2-3,TRBV4-1,TRBD2,CASSQVTGGRDGTDTQYF,TGCGCCAGCAGCCAAGTTACGGGGGGGCGGGACGGCACAGATACGCAGTATTTT
NA,TRBJ2-3,TRBV4-3,TRBD2,CASSPWTSGGTDTQYF,TGCGCCAGCAGCCCTTGGACTAGCGGGGGCACAGATACGCAGTATTTT
NA,TRBJ1-1,TRBV19,NA,CASKGRADTEAFF,TGTGCCAGTAAAGGGAGGGCGGACACTGAAGCTTTCTTT
few,TRBJ2-3,TRBV5-1,NA,CASAPKLDASDTQYF,TGCGCCAGCGCGCCTAAACTAGACGCATCAGATACGCAGTATTTT
NA,TRBJ2-6,TRBV10-2,NA,CASGDWAVAGANVLTF,TGCGCCAGCGGGGACTGGGCTGTAGCTGGGGCCAACGTCCTGACTTTC
NA,TRBJ2-2,TRBV5-4,TRBD2,CASSLGGGAVGELFF,TGTGCCAGCAGCTTAGGCGGGGGGGCCGTCGGGGAGCTGTTTTTT
NA,TRBJ1-5,TRBV7-2,NA,CASSGTAGHQPQHF,TGTGCCAGCAGTGGGACGGCGGGGCATCAGCCCCAGCATTTT
few,TRBJ2-1,TRBV5-1,TRBD2,CASSLQTVAGVIEQFF,TGCGCCAGCAGCTTGCAAACGGTAGCGGGAGTTATTGAGCAGTTCTTC
NA,TRBJ2-5,TRBV2,NA,CASQVVAAWAQYF,TGTGCCAGCCAGGTCGTGGCAGCCTGGGCCCAGTACTTC
NA,TRBJ1-5,TRBV19,TRBD1,CASSPDRGFSNQPQHF,TGTGCCAGTAGTCCCGACAGGGGTTTCAGCAATCAGCCCCAGCATTTT
NA,TRBJ2-5,TRBV5-1,TRBD1,CASSLRDRVQETQYF,TGCGCCAGCAGCCTCCGGGACAGGGTCCAAGAGACCCAGTACTTC
few,TRBJ2-5,TRBV28,TRBD2,CASSTRSGTFQETQYF,TGTGCCAGCAGTACCAGGAGCGGGACTTTCCAAGAGACCCAGTACTTC
NA,TRBJ2-1,TRBV28,TRBD2,CASSPGGSPGNEQFF,TGTGCCAGCAGTCCGGGCGGGAGTCCTGGCAATGAGCAGTTCTTC
few,TRBJ2-7,TRBV18,TRBD2,CASSPPGGRHSYEQYF,TGTGCCAGCTCACCCCCCGGCGGGAGGCATTCCTACGAGCAGTACTTC